This TCR beta chain was sequenced for a study of response to subunit inactivated influenza vaccine. As concerns this clonotype: The antigen remains unidentified.

MiXCR, run by TCRdb on the RT-PCR reads, gives a single entry per CDR3 protein. This sample has roughly 700,000 distinct CDR3 sequences; over 11% occur once, and the top ten carry approximately 7%. The CDR3 is made up of 13 amino acids. V was cut by 5 bases and J by 5 bases, with 10 bases left in between. Findings and limits, study-wide: Every seasonal influenza vaccination brings in few new T cells, the authors suggested.

This TCR was sampled from a man between 45 and 60 years old who received an inactivated influenza vaccine. The chain links TRBV12-3 or TRBV12-4 to TRBJ2-1, with TRBD1 as a possible D gene (6 bases). Source: PBMCs from blood, taken 14 to 15 days before vaccination. The CDR3 spells CASSGGVNNEQFF. CDR3 sequence (DNA): TGTGCCAGCAGTGGGGGCGTAAACAATGAGCAGTTCTTC.